This is a list of T cell receptor beta chains from one sample in a study of T cell changes during pregnancy in multiple sclerosis. Generated by immunoSEQ multiplex PCR, the TCRdb table keeps only in-frame clones and is missing some. Here the sample spans 40,000 or so clones, 85% to 95% being singletons. This specimen was peripheral blood, taken before pregnancy. The receptors come from a female donor with multiple sclerosis, enrolled in a pregnancy study. Both conserved end residues are part of each CDR3. The D gene is left open where the match is weak. Size is stated for part of the rows, as once, few or many counts, or as a class when the clone is expanded.

v_call: TRBV7-9
clone_size: NA
d_call: TRBD2
j_call: TRBJ2-1
cdr3_aa: CASSLSSGAPGEFF
cdr3_nt: TGTGCCAGCAGCTTATCTAGCGGGGCACCTGGGGAGTTCTTC

v_call: TRBV4-1
clone_size: NA
d_call: TRBD2
j_call: TRBJ2-1
cdr3_aa: CASSQDMSGRGHEQFF
cdr3_nt: TGCGCCAGCAGCCAAGATATGAGCGGGAGGGGGCATGAGCAGTTCTTC

v_call: TRBV9
clone_size: NA
d_call: TRBD2
j_call: TRBJ2-1
cdr3_aa: CASSPPSVREVSEQFF
cdr3_nt: TGTGCCAGCAGCCCTCCCTCGGTGCGGGAGGTCAGTGAGCAGTTCTTC

v_call: TRBV7-9
clone_size: NA
d_call: TRBD1
j_call: TRBJ1-6
cdr3_aa: CASSLVSGTEGSPLHF
cdr3_nt: TGTGCCAGCAGCTTAGTCAGTGGGACAGAGGGTTCACCCCTCCACTTT

v_call: TRBV4-3
clone_size: NA
d_call: NA
j_call: TRBJ2-3
cdr3_aa: CASSQGGPGTITDTQYF
cdr3_nt: TGCGCCAGCAGCCAAGGAGGGCCAGGCACCATCACAGATACGCAGTATTTT

v_call: TRBV14
clone_size: once
d_call: NA
j_call: TRBJ2-3
cdr3_aa: CASRSLANPDTQYF
cdr3_nt: TGTGCCAGCAGAAGCCTAGCGAACCCAGATACGCAGTATTTT

v_call: TRBV19
clone_size: NA
d_call: TRBD1
j_call: TRBJ1-5
cdr3_aa: CASSTTGEWSQPQHF
cdr3_nt: TGTGCCAGTAGTACCACAGGGGAGTGGAGTCAGCCCCAGCATTTT

v_call: TRBV28
clone_size: once
d_call: TRBD1
j_call: TRBJ2-5
cdr3_aa: CASSPQPGQGTRGTQYF
cdr3_nt: TGTGCCAGCAGTCCACAACCGGGACAGGGGACTCGGGGGACCCAGTACTTC

v_call: TRBV11-2
clone_size: few
d_call: TRBD2
j_call: TRBJ2-5
cdr3_aa: CASSLLLAGVGETQYF
cdr3_nt: TGTGCCAGCAGCTTACTACTAGCGGGAGTGGGAGAGACCCAGTACTTC

v_call: TRBV5-4
clone_size: NA
d_call: TRBD2
j_call: TRBJ2-1
cdr3_aa: CASSFGASGNNEQFF
cdr3_nt: TGTGCCAGCAGCTTTGGGGCTAGCGGCAACAATGAGCAGTTCTTC

v_call: TRBV6-1
clone_size: NA
d_call: TRBD2
j_call: TRBJ2-1
cdr3_aa: CASSARLAGHSYNEQFF
cdr3_nt: TGTGCCAGCAGTGCCCGACTAGCGGGACACTCCTACAATGAGCAGTTCTTC

v_call: TRBV25-1
clone_size: NA
d_call: NA
j_call: TRBJ2-2
cdr3_aa: CATLDEGGGELFF
cdr3_nt: TGTGCCACCCTCGACGAGGGTGGCGGGGAGCTGTTTTTT

v_call: TRBV14
clone_size: NA
d_call: TRBD2
j_call: TRBJ2-7
cdr3_aa: CASSRAWGTSGRPSYEQYF
cdr3_nt: TGTGCCAGCAGCCGAGCGTGGGGGACTAGCGGGAGGCCGTCCTACGAGCAGTACTTC

v_call: TRBV28
clone_size: NA
d_call: NA
j_call: TRBJ1-1
cdr3_aa: CASSFGGQGLAFF
cdr3_nt: TGTGCCAGCAGTTTTGGTGGGCAGGGGTTAGCTTTCTTT

v_call: TRBV6-4
clone_size: NA
d_call: NA
j_call: TRBJ2-3
cdr3_aa: CASSDRGTDTQYF
cdr3_nt: TGTGCCAGCAGTGACAGGGGGACAGATACGCAGTATTTT

v_call: TRBV6-1
clone_size: NA
d_call: TRBD2
j_call: TRBJ2-7
cdr3_aa: CASSELGGTIPYEQYF
cdr3_nt: TGTGCCAGCAGTGAATTGGGGGGGACGATACCCTACGAGCAGTACTTC

v_call: TRBV6-1
clone_size: NA
d_call: NA
j_call: TRBJ1-3
cdr3_aa: CASRGGSSGNTIYF
cdr3_nt: TGTGCCAGCCGAGGGGGAAGCTCTGGAAACACCATATATTTT

v_call: TRBV25-1
clone_size: NA
d_call: NA
j_call: TRBJ2-4
cdr3_aa: CASSEYSARHRNIQYF
cdr3_nt: TGTGCCAGCAGTGAATATTCGGCCAGGCACCGAAACATTCAGTACTTC

v_call: TRBV5-1
clone_size: NA
d_call: NA
j_call: TRBJ2-1
cdr3_aa: CASSLDGQPYNEQFF
cdr3_nt: TGCGCCAGCAGCTTGGATGGACAGCCCTACAATGAGCAGTTCTTC

v_call: TRBV5-5
clone_size: once
d_call: TRBD2
j_call: TRBJ2-6
cdr3_aa: CASSLEPAGGAGANVLTF
cdr3_nt: TGTGCCAGCAGCTTGGAACCCGCGGGGGGAGCTGGGGCCAACGTCCTGACTTTC

v_call: TRBV7-9
clone_size: NA
d_call: NA
j_call: TRBJ1-1
cdr3_aa: CASIQASQNTEAFF
cdr3_nt: TGTGCCAGCATCCAAGCATCCCAGAACACTGAAGCTTTCTTT

v_call: TRBV6-4
clone_size: NA
d_call: TRBD1
j_call: TRBJ2-1
cdr3_aa: CASSDSISGGNEQFF
cdr3_nt: TGTGCCAGCAGTGACTCGATTTCAGGGGGCAATGAGCAGTTCTTC

v_call: TRBV19
clone_size: NA
d_call: NA
j_call: TRBJ2-1
cdr3_aa: CASSISSGSYEQFF
cdr3_nt: TGTGCCAGTAGTATCTCGAGCGGTTCGTATGAGCAGTTCTTC

v_call: TRBV6-6
clone_size: NA
d_call: TRBD2
j_call: TRBJ2-7
cdr3_aa: CASSSGLAGGGEQYF
cdr3_nt: TGTGCCAGCAGCTCCGGACTAGCGGGAGGCGGCGAGCAGTACTTC

v_call: TRBV2
clone_size: NA
d_call: NA
j_call: TRBJ1-5
cdr3_aa: CASRGRGSQHF
cdr3_nt: TGTGCCAGCAGGGGAAGGGGGTCCCAGCATTTT

v_call: TRBV13
clone_size: NA
d_call: TRBD2
j_call: TRBJ2-3
cdr3_aa: CASSLGGGRPGSTDTQYF
cdr3_nt: TGTGCCAGCAGCTTGGGTGGCGGGAGGCCCGGTAGCACAGATACGCAGTATTTT

v_call: TRBV5-1
clone_size: NA
d_call: TRBD2
j_call: TRBJ2-7
cdr3_aa: CASSLGTSGSYEQYF
cdr3_nt: TGCGCCAGCAGCTTAGGGACTAGCGGGAGCTACGAGCAGTACTTC

v_call: TRBV2
clone_size: once
d_call: TRBD2
j_call: TRBJ2-7
cdr3_aa: CASHPGTSGRGGYEQYF
cdr3_nt: TGTGCCAGCCATCCCGGGACTAGCGGGAGGGGTGGGTACGAGCAGTACTTC

v_call: TRBV10-3
clone_size: NA
d_call: TRBD1
j_call: TRBJ1-4
cdr3_aa: CAISQGASEKLFF
cdr3_nt: TGTGCCATCAGCCAGGGGGCCTCCGAAAAACTGTTTTTT

v_call: TRBV18
clone_size: NA
d_call: NA
j_call: TRBJ1-2
cdr3_aa: CASSPSPGLSNYGYTF
cdr3_nt: TGTGCCAGCTCACCATCCCCGGGACTTAGTAACTATGGCTACACCTTC

v_call: TRBV28
clone_size: NA
d_call: NA
j_call: TRBJ1-2
cdr3_aa: CASSSAPHSIGYTF
cdr3_nt: TGTGCCAGCAGTTCAGCGCCTCATAGTATTGGCTACACCTTC

v_call: TRBV5-1
clone_size: NA
d_call: NA
j_call: TRBJ2-3
cdr3_aa: CASSLGPTRELSTDTQYF
cdr3_nt: TGCGCCAGCAGCTTGGGCCCTACTAGGGAGCTTAGCACAGATACGCAGTATTTT

v_call: TRBV10-3
clone_size: NA
d_call: TRBD2
j_call: TRBJ2-2
cdr3_aa: CAISGSGINTGELFF
cdr3_nt: TGTGCCATCAGTGGAAGCGGGATAAACACCGGGGAGCTGTTTTTT

v_call: TRBV18
clone_size: NA
d_call: TRBD1
j_call: TRBJ2-7
cdr3_aa: CASSPDRVLGEQYF
cdr3_nt: TGTGCCAGCTCACCGGACAGGGTCTTAGGAGAGCAGTACTTC

v_call: TRBV6-5
clone_size: NA
d_call: NA
j_call: TRBJ1-1
cdr3_aa: CASSRTLNTEAFF
cdr3_nt: TGTGCCAGCAGTCGGACTTTGAACACTGAAGCTTTCTTT

v_call: TRBV29-1
clone_size: NA
d_call: NA
j_call: TRBJ2-3
cdr3_aa: CSVGSDTQYF
cdr3_nt: TGCAGCGTTGGTAGCGATACGCAGTATTTT

v_call: TRBV19
clone_size: NA
d_call: TRBD1
j_call: TRBJ2-1
cdr3_aa: CASNDRGEQFF
cdr3_nt: TGTGCCAGCAATGACAGGGGTGAGCAGTTCTTC

v_call: TRBV7-2
clone_size: NA
d_call: NA
j_call: TRBJ2-7
cdr3_aa: CASSRLATAYEQYF
cdr3_nt: TGTGCCAGCAGCCGCTTAGCTACGGCCTACGAGCAGTACTTC

v_call: TRBV6-1
clone_size: NA
d_call: NA
j_call: TRBJ2-7
cdr3_aa: CATFGRDTSYEQYF
cdr3_nt: TGTGCCACCTTTGGTCGGGATACCTCCTACGAGCAGTACTTC

v_call: TRBV2
clone_size: NA
d_call: TRBD2
j_call: TRBJ2-1
cdr3_aa: CASSEGAGSSYNEQFF
cdr3_nt: TGTGCCAGCAGTGAGGGAGCGGGAAGCTCCTACAATGAGCAGTTCTTC

v_call: TRBV2
clone_size: NA
d_call: TRBD2
j_call: TRBJ2-3
cdr3_aa: CASTSRRLAGATDTQYF
cdr3_nt: TGTGCCAGCACCTCAAGAAGACTAGCGGGAGCCACAGATACGCAGTATTTT

v_call: TRBV5-1
clone_size: NA
d_call: TRBD2
j_call: TRBJ2-3
cdr3_aa: CASSRTSGKGTDTQYF
cdr3_nt: TGCGCCAGCTCCAGGACTAGCGGGAAGGGCACAGATACGCAGTATTTT

v_call: TRBV6-6
clone_size: NA
d_call: TRBD1
j_call: TRBJ1-1
cdr3_aa: CASSYLQGLTEAFF
cdr3_nt: TGTGCCAGCAGTTACCTACAGGGGTTGACTGAAGCTTTCTTT

v_call: TRBV15
clone_size: few
d_call: NA
j_call: TRBJ2-5
cdr3_aa: CATSRDRGGQETQYF
cdr3_nt: TGTGCCACCAGCAGAGACAGAGGTGGGCAAGAGACCCAGTACTTC

v_call: TRBV5-1
clone_size: NA
d_call: NA
j_call: TRBJ2-3
cdr3_aa: CASSLLGWPDTQYF
cdr3_nt: TGCGCCAGCAGCTTGCTAGGATGGCCTGATACGCAGTATTTT

v_call: TRBV5-4
clone_size: NA
d_call: NA
j_call: TRBJ2-2
cdr3_aa: CASSLAGSDGELFF
cdr3_nt: TGTGCCAGCAGCTTAGCCGGGAGCGACGGGGAGCTGTTTTTT

v_call: TRBV7-9
clone_size: NA
d_call: TRBD2
j_call: TRBJ2-1
cdr3_aa: CASSSGLAGYNEQFF
cdr3_nt: TGTGCCAGCAGCTCGGGACTAGCGGGGTACAATGAGCAGTTCTTC

v_call: TRBV4-2
clone_size: NA
d_call: NA
j_call: TRBJ1-2
cdr3_aa: CASSQERRDGYTF
cdr3_nt: TGTGCCAGCAGCCAAGAAAGGAGGGATGGCTACACCTTC

v_call: TRBV27
clone_size: NA
d_call: TRBD2
j_call: TRBJ2-3
cdr3_aa: CASSLSGRDYSIADTQYF
cdr3_nt: TGTGCCAGCAGTTTATCGGGCAGGGACTATTCGATCGCCGATACGCAGTATTTT

v_call: TRBV30
clone_size: NA
d_call: NA
j_call: TRBJ1-4
cdr3_aa: CAWSSGIREKLFF
cdr3_nt: TGTGCCTGGAGTTCAGGGATTCGGGAAAAACTGTTTTTT

v_call: TRBV4-2
clone_size: NA
d_call: NA
j_call: TRBJ2-1
cdr3_aa: CASSQEPGGLAALNEQFF
cdr3_nt: TGTGCCAGCAGCCAAGAGCCCGGGGGGCTAGCGGCACTTAATGAGCAGTTCTTC

v_call: TRBV5-6
clone_size: once
d_call: NA
j_call: TRBJ2-1
cdr3_aa: CASSSGTSAEQFF
cdr3_nt: TGTGCCAGCAGCTCCGGGACATCCGCCGAGCAGTTCTTC

v_call: TRBV10-3
clone_size: NA
d_call: NA
j_call: TRBJ2-7
cdr3_aa: CAIKEGAREQYF
cdr3_nt: TGTGCCATCAAGGAGGGGGCGCGGGAGCAGTACTTC

v_call: TRBV27
clone_size: once
d_call: TRBD2
j_call: TRBJ2-2
cdr3_aa: CASNGAGGHTGELFF
cdr3_nt: TGTGCCAGCAATGGGGCGGGAGGGCACACCGGGGAGCTGTTTTTT